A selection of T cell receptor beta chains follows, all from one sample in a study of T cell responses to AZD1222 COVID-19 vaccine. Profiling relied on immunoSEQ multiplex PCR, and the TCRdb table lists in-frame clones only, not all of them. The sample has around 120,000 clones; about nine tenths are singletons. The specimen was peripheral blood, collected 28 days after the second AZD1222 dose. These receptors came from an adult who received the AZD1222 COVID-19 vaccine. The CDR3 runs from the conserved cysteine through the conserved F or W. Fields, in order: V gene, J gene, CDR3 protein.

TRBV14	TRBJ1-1	CASSQARTGNTEAFF
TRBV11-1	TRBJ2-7	CASSLLVAGTYEQYF
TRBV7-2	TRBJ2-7	CASSLSSTEAYEQYF
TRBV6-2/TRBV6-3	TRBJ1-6	CASSYATGLLSPLHF
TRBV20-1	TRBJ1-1	CSARASDEAFF
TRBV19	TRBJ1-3	CASSMETGANTIYF
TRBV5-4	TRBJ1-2	CASSLARVDGYTF
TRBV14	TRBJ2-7	CASSPSGYEQYF
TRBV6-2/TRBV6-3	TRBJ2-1	CASSYSNGGKYNEQFF
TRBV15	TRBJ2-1	CATSLSSYNEQFF
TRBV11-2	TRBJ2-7	CASGKGQGANEQYF
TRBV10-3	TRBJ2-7	CAISESIGDYEQYF
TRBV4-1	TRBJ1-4	CASSQDWSAPWEKLFF
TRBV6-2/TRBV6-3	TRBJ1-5	CASSYGQVSNQPQHF
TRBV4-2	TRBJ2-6	CASSLAQGGNSGANVLTF